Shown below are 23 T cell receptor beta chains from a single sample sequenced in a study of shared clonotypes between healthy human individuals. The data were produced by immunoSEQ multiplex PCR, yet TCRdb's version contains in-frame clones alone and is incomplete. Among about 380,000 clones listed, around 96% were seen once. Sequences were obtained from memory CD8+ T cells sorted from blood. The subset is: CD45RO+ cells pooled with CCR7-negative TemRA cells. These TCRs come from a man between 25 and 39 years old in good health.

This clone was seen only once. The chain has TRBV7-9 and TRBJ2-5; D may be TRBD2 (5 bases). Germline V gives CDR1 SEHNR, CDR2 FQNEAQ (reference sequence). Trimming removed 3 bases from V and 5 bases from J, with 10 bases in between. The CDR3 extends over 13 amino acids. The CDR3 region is CASSFVGEETQYF. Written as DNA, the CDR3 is TGTGCCAGCAGCTTCGTTGGGGAGGAGACCCAGTACTTC.

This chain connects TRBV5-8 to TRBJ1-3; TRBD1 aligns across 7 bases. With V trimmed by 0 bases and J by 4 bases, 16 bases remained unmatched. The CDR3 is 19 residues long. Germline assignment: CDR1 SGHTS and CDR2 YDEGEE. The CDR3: CASSLVGHGTAKMGNTIYF. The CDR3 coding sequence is TGTGCCAGCAGCTTGGTCGGTCACGGGACAGCTAAAATGGGAAACACCATATATTTT.

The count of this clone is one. Here the CDR3 DNA reads TGTGCCAGCAGCCCTCGTCCCCCCCAGTATACGCAGTATTTT. Protein sequence: CASSPRPPQYTQYF. V and J are TRBV14 and TRBJ2-3; D call uncertain. Germline V lookup: CDR1 SGHDN, CDR2 FVKESK. Trimming removed 4 bases at V and 7 bases at J, with 15 bases between. This CDR3 is built from 14 residues.

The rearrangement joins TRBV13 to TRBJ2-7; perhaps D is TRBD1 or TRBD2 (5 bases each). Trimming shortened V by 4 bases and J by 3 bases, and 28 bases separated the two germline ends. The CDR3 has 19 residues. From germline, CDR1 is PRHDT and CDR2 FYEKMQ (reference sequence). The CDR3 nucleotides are TGTGCCAGCAGCTCCGTAAATGGTGTCCGGGGCCGAGGGTACTACGAGCAGTACTTC. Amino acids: CASSSVNGVRGRGYYEQYF.

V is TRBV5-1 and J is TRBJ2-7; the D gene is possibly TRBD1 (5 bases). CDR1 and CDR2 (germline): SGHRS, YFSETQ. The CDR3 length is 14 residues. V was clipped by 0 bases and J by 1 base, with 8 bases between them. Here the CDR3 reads CASSLDGHSYEQYF. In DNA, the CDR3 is TGCGCCAGCAGCTTGGACGGACATTCCTACGAGCAGTACTTC.

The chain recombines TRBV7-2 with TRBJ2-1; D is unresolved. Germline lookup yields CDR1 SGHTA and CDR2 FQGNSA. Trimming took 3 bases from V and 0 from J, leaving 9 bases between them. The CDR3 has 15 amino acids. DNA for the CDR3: TGTGCCAGCAGCTTTCGGTCGAGCTCCTACAATGAGCAGTTCTTC. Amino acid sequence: CASSFRSSSYNEQFF.

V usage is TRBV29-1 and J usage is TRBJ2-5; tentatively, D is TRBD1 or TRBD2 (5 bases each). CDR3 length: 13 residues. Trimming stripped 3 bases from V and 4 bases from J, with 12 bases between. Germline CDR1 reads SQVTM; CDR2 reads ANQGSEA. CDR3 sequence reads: CSVDRVGGETQYF. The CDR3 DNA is TGCAGCGTTGACAGGGTAGGAGGAGAGACCCAGTACTTC. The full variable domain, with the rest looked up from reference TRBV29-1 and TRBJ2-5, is SAVISQKPSRDICQRGTSLTIQCQVDSQVTMMFWYRQQPGQSLTLIATANQGSEATYESGFVIDKFPISRPNLTFSTLTVSNMSPEDSSIYLCSVDRVGGETQYFGPGTRLLVL.

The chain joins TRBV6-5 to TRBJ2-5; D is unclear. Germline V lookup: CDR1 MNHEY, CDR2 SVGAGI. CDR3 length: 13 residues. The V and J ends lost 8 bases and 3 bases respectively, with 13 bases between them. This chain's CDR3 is CASQPAVKETQYF. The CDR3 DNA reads TGTGCCAGCCAACCGGCAGTAAAAGAGACCCAGTACTTC.

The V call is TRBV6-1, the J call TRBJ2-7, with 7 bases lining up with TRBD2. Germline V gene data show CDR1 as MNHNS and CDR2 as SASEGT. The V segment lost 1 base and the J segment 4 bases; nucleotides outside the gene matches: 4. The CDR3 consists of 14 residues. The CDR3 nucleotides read TGTGCCAGCAGTGAAGGGTGGGGAGGGTACGAGCAGTACTTC. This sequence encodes CASSEGWGGYEQYF.

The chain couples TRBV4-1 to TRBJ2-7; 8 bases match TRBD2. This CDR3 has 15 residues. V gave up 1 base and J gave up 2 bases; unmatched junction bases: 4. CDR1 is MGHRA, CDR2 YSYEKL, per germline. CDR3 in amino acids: CASSQGLAQTYEQYF. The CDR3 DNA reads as TGCGCCAGCAGCCAAGGACTAGCGCAAACCTACGAGCAGTACTTC.

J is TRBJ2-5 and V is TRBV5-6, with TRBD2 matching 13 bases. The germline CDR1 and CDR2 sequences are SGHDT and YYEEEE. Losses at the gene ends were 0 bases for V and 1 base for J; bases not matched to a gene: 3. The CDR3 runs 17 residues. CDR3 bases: TGTGCCAGCAGCTTGGTACTAGCGGGAGGGGGCCAAGAGACCCAGTACTTC. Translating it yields CASSLVLAGGGQETQYF.

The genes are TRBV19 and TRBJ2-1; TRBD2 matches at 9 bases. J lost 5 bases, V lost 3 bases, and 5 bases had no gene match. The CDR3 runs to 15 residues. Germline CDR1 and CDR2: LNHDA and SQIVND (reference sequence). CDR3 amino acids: CASSIRAGGDNEQFF. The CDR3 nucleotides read TGTGCCAGTAGTATCCGGGCGGGAGGGGACAATGAGCAGTTCTTC. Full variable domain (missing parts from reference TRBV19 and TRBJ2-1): DGGITQSPKYLFRKEGQNVTLSCEQNLNHDAMYWYRQDPGQGLRLIYYSQIVNDFQKGDIAEGYSVSREKKESFPLTVTSAQKNPTAFYLCASSIRAGGDNEQFFGPGTRLTVL.

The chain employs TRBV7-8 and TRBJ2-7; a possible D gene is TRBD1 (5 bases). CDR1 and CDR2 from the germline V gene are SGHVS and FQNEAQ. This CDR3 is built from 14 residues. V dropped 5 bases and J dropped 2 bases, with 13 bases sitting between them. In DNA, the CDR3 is TGTGCCAGCAGCCCGCAGGGAATCGCCTACGAGCAGTACTTC. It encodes CASSPQGIAYEQYF.

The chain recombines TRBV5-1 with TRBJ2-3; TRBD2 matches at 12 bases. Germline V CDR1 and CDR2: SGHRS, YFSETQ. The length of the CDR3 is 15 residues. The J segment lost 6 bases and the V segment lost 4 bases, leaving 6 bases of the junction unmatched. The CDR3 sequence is CASSKLAGGRDTQYF. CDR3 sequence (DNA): TGCGCCAGCAGCAAGCTAGCGGGAGGGCGGGATACGCAGTATTTT.

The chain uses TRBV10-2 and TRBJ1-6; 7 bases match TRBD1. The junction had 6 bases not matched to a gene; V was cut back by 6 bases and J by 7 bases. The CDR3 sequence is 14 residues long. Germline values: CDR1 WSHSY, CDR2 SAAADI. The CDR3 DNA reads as TGCGCCAGCAGCTCTACAGGGGAGAATTCACCCCTCCACTTT. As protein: CASSSTGENSPLHF.

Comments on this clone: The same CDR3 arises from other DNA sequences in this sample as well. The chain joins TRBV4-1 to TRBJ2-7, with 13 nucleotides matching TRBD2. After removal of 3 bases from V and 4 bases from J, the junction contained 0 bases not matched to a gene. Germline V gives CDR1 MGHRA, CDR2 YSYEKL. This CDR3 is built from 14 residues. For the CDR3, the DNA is TGCGCCAGCAGCCAGGGACTAGCGGGGTACGAGCAGTACTTC. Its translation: CASSQGLAGYEQYF.

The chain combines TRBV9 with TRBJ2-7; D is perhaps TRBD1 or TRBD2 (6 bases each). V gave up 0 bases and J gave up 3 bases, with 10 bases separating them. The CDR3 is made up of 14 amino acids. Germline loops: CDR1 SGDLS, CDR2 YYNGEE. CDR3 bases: TGTGCCAGCAGCGTAGAAGGGGGAGGCTACGAGCAGTACTTC. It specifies CASSVEGGGYEQYF.

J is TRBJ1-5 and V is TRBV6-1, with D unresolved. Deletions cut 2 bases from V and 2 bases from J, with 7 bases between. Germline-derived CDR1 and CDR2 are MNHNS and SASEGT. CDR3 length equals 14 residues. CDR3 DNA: TGTGCCAGCAGTGAATCCCATGGCAATCAGCCCCAGCATTTT. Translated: CASSESHGNQPQHF.

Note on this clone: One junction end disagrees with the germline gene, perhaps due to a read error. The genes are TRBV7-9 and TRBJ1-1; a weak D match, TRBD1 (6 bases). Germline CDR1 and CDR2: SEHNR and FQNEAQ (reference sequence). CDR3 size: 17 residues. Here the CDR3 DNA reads TGTGCCAGCAGTTTAGGGGGGCTCTACTTGACGAACACTGAAGCTTTCTTT. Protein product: CASSLGGLYLTNTEAFF.

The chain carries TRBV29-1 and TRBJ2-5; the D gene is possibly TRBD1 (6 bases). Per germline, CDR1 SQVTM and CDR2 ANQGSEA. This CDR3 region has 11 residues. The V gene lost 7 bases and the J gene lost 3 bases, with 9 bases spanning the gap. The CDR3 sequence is CSGGQKETQYF. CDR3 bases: TGCAGCGGTGGACAGAAAGAGACCCAGTACTTC. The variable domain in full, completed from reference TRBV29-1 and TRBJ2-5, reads SAVISQKPSRDICQRGTSLTIQCQVDSQVTMMFWYRQQPGQSLTLIATANQGSEATYESGFVIDKFPISRPNLTFSTLTVSNMSPEDSSIYLCSGGQKETQYFGPGTRLLVL.

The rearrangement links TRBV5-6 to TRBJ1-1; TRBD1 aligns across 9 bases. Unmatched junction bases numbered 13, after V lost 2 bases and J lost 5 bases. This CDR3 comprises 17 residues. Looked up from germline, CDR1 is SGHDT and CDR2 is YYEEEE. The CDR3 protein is CASSLNLGTGRGTEAFF. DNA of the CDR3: TGTGCCAGCAGCTTAAACCTCGGGACAGGGAGAGGGACTGAAGCTTTCTTT.

CDR3 loop: CASSQGGRATGELFF. The CDR3 DNA reads TGCGCCAGCAGCCAAGGCGGGAGGGCCACCGGGGAGCTGTTTTTT. The genes are TRBV4-1 and TRBJ2-2, with 9 bases fitting TRBD2. The J segment lost 4 bases and the V segment lost 1 base, leaving 1 base of the junction unmatched. This CDR3 spans 15 amino acids. Germline V CDR1 and CDR2: MGHRA, YSYEKL.

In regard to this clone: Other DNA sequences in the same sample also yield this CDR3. The CDR3 region is CASSLPSGTSTDTQYF. The CDR3 region has the DNA TGCGCCAGCAGCTTGCCTAGCGGGACTAGCACAGATACGCAGTATTTT. V and J are TRBV5-1 and TRBJ2-3, with TRBD2 matching 9 bases. This CDR3 comprises 16 residues. Germline lookup yields CDR1 SGHRS and CDR2 YFSETQ. The J segment lost 0 bases and the V segment lost 1 base, leaving 3 bases of the junction unmatched.